These T cell receptor beta chains were read from a single sample in a study of Ad26.COV2.S vaccination and SARS-CoV-2 variants. Libraries were prepared by immunoSEQ multiplex PCR; TCRdb keeps only in-frame clonotypes and omits some of them. The table records 150,000 to 200,000 clones, around 88% of them present only once. Source: peripheral blood, taken after recovery from COVID-19. The receptors were gathered from a human donor who had recovered from COVID-19. The CDR3 runs from the conserved cysteine through the conserved F or W. A D gene is named only where the DNA matches it firmly. Where a row states a size, it is once, few, many or the class of an expanded clone; other rows omit it.

>TRBJ1-1|NA|TRBD1|TRBV19
CASTGGGTEAFF
TGTGCCAGCACAGGGGGCGGCACTGAAGCTTTCTTT
>TRBJ1-2|few|NA|TRBV6-6
CASTPDTTGKAGYTF
TGTGCCAGCACCCCTGACACTACAGGGAAGGCTGGCTACACCTTC
>TRBJ2-4|NA|NA|TRBV5-1
CASSFGPGDIQYF
TGCGCCAGCAGCTTCGGTCCTGGGGACATTCAGTACTTC
>TRBJ1-5|few|TRBD1|TRBV9
CASSATGQVNQPQHF
TGTGCCAGCAGCGCCACGGGACAGGTTAATCAGCCCCAGCATTTT
>TRBJ2-6|once|NA|TRBV19
CASKPGGGGANVLTF
TGTGCCAGTAAACCGGGGGGCGGTGGGGCCAACGTCCTGACTTTC
>TRBJ1-3|NA|NA|TRBV29-1
CSVEVRGGGNTIYF
TGCAGCGTTGAAGTGAGAGGGGGTGGAAACACCATATATTTT
>TRBJ1-1|NA|NA|TRBV27
CASSLSIPNTEAFF
TGTGCCAGCAGTTTATCGATTCCTAACACTGAAGCTTTCTTT
>TRBJ2-3|NA|NA|TRBV9
CASSVAPLLTDTQYF
TGTGCCAGCAGCGTAGCTCCTCTTCTCACAGATACGCAGTATTTT
>TRBJ2-3|NA|NA|TRBV7-3
CASSAGRSTDTQYF
TGTGCCAGCAGCGCGGGAAGATCCACAGATACGCAGTATTTT
>TRBJ2-5|NA|NA|TRBV10-2
CASSGTQETQYF
TGCGCCAGCAGTGGGACCCAAGAGACCCAGTACTTC
>TRBJ1-4|NA|NA|TRBV11-2
CASTQPGAGKLFF
TGTGCCAGCACCCAACCGGGGGCTGGAAAACTGTTTTTT
>TRBJ1-2|NA|TRBD1|TRBV15
CATSRDRGQGYGYTF
TGTGCCACCAGCAGAGACAGGGGGCAGGGCTATGGCTACACCTTC
>TRBJ1-3|NA|NA|TRBV6-1
CASSEAGQGSSGNTIYF
TGTGCCAGCAGTGAAGCCGGGCAGGGAAGCTCTGGAAACACCATATATTTT
>TRBJ2-4|NA|NA|TRBV11-3
CASSKGGTGAKNIQYF
TGTGCCAGCAGCAAGGGGGGGACGGGAGCCAAAAACATTCAGTACTTC
>TRBJ2-1|NA|NA|TRBV13
CASSLLASTAYNEQFF
TGTGCCAGCAGCTTACTAGCGTCTACCGCCTACAATGAGCAGTTCTTC
>TRBJ2-2|NA|NA|TRBV6-2/TRBV6-3
CASSYVLDTPWSGELFF
TGTGCCAGCAGTTATGTGCTAGACACCCCTTGGTCGGGGGAGCTGTTTTTT
>TRBJ2-7|NA|NA|TRBV12-2
CAIPGGPCDEQYF
TGTGCAATCCCGGGGGGGCCTTGTGACGAGCAGTACTTC
>TRBJ2-4|NA|TRBD2|TRBV2
CASSWSSGGNIQYF
TGTGCCAGCAGTTGGTCTAGCGGGGGAAACATTCAGTACTTC
>TRBJ1-6|NA|TRBD1|TRBV10-3
CAISESGTGSSYNSPLHF
TGTGCCATCAGTGAGTCAGGGACAGGGAGCTCCTATAATTCACCCCTCCACTTT
>TRBJ1-5|few|NA|TRBV15
CATSREGTLNQPQHF
TGTGCCACCAGCAGAGAAGGGACACTGAATCAGCCCCAGCATTTT
>TRBJ1-3|NA|TRBD1|TRBV2
CASRPTGTGNTIYF
TGTGCCAGCAGACCCACCGGGACAGGGAACACCATATATTTT
>TRBJ1-2|once|NA|TRBV5-1
CASSWDGRPYGYTF
TGCGCCAGCAGCTGGGACGGCCGCCCCTATGGCTACACCTTC
>TRBJ2-1|NA|NA|TRBV11-2
CASSFSNLYEQFF
TGTGCCAGCAGCTTTTCTAACCTGTATGAGCAGTTCTTC
>TRBJ2-1|few|TRBD2|TRBV4-1
CASSQIQRLGLAGGRDYNEQFF
TGCGCCAGCAGCCAAATTCAGAGATTGGGACTAGCGGGAGGGAGGGACTACAATGAGCAGTTCTTC
>TRBJ1-5|NA|NA|TRBV7-2
CASSFESSRQPQHF
TGTGCCAGCAGCTTTGAGAGCTCCCGTCAGCCCCAGCATTTT
>TRBJ2-5|NA|NA|TRBV7-6
CASSPLLAGSETQYF
TGTGCCAGCAGCCCCCTATTGGCGGGGAGTGAGACCCAGTACTTC
>TRBJ1-2|NA|NA|TRBV2
CASSPPDILFGYTF
TGTGCCAGCAGTCCTCCGGACATCCTTTTTGGCTACACCTTC
>TRBJ2-2|NA|NA|TRBV4-1
CASSQLANTGELFF
TGCGCCAGCAGCCAACTGGCGAACACCGGGGAGCTGTTTTTT
>TRBJ2-3|NA|NA|TRBV9
CASSGGTPFDTQYF
TGTGCCAGCAGCGGGGGGACTCCTTTCGATACGCAGTATTTT
>TRBJ2-6|NA|NA|TRBV7-2
CASSLVIQLRGANVLTF
TGTGCCAGCAGCTTAGTTATTCAACTCCGGGGGGCCAACGTCCTGACTTTC
>TRBJ2-7|few|TRBD1|TRBV6-2/TRBV6-3
CASSPTLRQGFDEQYF
TGTGCCAGCAGTCCCACTCTGCGACAGGGGTTCGACGAGCAGTACTTC
>TRBJ1-3|NA|NA|TRBV14
CASSQDRAIHTIYF
TGTGCCAGCAGCCAAGACAGGGCTATCCACACCATATATTTT
>TRBJ1-6|NA|NA|TRBV5-4
CASSGGYNSPLHF
TGTGCCAGCAGCGGAGGGTATAATTCACCCCTCCACTTT
>TRBJ1-1|NA|TRBD1|TRBV28
CASSLGTGRAFF
TGTGCCAGCAGTTTAGGGACAGGGAGAGCTTTCTTT
>TRBJ2-1|once|TRBD2|TRBV27
CASQRLAGHNEQFF
TGTGCCAGCCAAAGACTAGCGGGGCACAATGAGCAGTTCTTC
>TRBJ1-6|few|TRBD1|TRBV9
CASSPRTGGERSPLHF
TGTGCCAGCAGCCCTCGGACAGGGGGTGAGAGATCACCCCTCCACTTT
>TRBJ2-1|once|NA|TRBV6-1
CASSEATAPGNEQFF
TGTGCCAGCAGTGAAGCGACTGCCCCGGGGAATGAGCAGTTCTTC
>TRBJ1-6|NA|NA|TRBV3-1/TRBV3-2
CASSQVGGHNSPLHF
TGTGCCAGCAGCCAAGTAGGCGGCCATAATTCACCCCTCCACTTT
>TRBJ1-4|NA|TRBD1|TRBV5-4
CASSRDRVNEKLFF
TGTGCCAGCAGCCGGGACAGGGTAAATGAAAAACTGTTTTTT
>TRBJ1-3|NA|NA|TRBV30
CAWRGRNSGNTIYF
TGTGCCTGGAGGGGGAGAAACTCTGGAAACACCATATATTTT
>TRBJ2-2|NA|NA|TRBV24-1
CATSDRDTGELFF
TGTGCCACCAGTGATCGGGACACCGGGGAGCTGTTTTTT
>TRBJ2-4|NA|NA|TRBV3-1/TRBV3-2
CASSQEAPGPSNIQYF
TGTGCCAGCAGCCAAGAGGCCCCAGGCCCAAGTAACATTCAGTACTTC
>TRBJ1-3|once|TRBD1|TRBV27
CASRPQGASGNTIYF
TGTGCCAGCAGGCCACAGGGGGCTTCTGGAAACACCATATATTTT
>TRBJ1-2|NA|NA|TRBV7-8
CASSPWTSGYTF
TGTGCCAGCAGCCCCTGGACGTCGGGCTACACCTTC
>TRBJ1-3|NA|NA|TRBV30
CAWSPGSSGNTIYF
TGTGCCTGGAGTCCTGGGAGCTCTGGAAACACCATATATTTT
>TRBJ2-5|once|TRBD2|TRBV11-2
CASSPRTSGDLIKETQYF
TGTGCCAGCAGCCCTCGGACTAGCGGGGATCTTATCAAGGAGACCCAGTACTTC
>TRBJ2-7|NA|TRBD1|TRBV27
CASSLSGTGDYEQYF
TGTGCCAGCAGTTTATCGGGGACAGGGGACTACGAGCAGTACTTC
>TRBJ1-1|few|TRBD1|TRBV7-9
CASSQQGSEAFF
TGTGCCAGCAGCCAACAGGGGAGTGAAGCTTTCTTT
>TRBJ2-2|NA|NA|TRBV6-6
CASSPFRRGASAGELFF
TGTGCCAGCAGTCCTTTTCGCAGGGGCGCCTCGGCCGGGGAGCTGTTTTTT
>TRBJ2-7|NA|TRBD1|TRBV18
CASSRTGGYEQYF
TGTGCCAGCTCTCGGACAGGGGGCTACGAGCAGTACTTC
>TRBJ2-1|NA|NA|TRBV2
CASSLTSYNEQFF
TGTGCCAGCAGTTTGACTAGCTACAATGAGCAGTTCTTC
>TRBJ2-2|NA|NA|TRBV18
CASSPSNTGELFF
TGTGCCAGCTCACCGTCTAACACCGGGGAGCTGTTTTTT
>TRBJ2-5|NA|TRBD2|TRBV9
CASSVGGTRIETQYF
TGTGCCAGCAGCGTAGGGGGGACTAGGATAGAGACCCAGTACTTC
>TRBJ1-1|NA|NA|TRBV15
CATSRDQKDGGGAFF
TGTGCCACCAGCAGAGATCAAAAGGACGGCGGGGGAGCTTTCTTT
>TRBJ1-4|NA|NA|TRBV6-6
CASRRSDEKLFF
TGTGCCAGCCGGCGTTCGGATGAAAAACTGTTTTTT
>TRBJ1-2|NA|NA|TRBV1
CTSSPGIDYGYTF
TGCACCAGCAGCCCAGGAATTGACTATGGCTACACCTTC
>TRBJ1-6|NA|NA|TRBV6-5
CASSQGWNSPLHF
TGTGCCAGCAGTCAGGGTTGGAATTCACCCCTCCACTTT
>TRBJ2-5|NA|TRBD2|TRBV3-1/TRBV3-2
CASSQERLAGISETQYF
TGTGCCAGCAGCCAAGAAAGACTAGCGGGAATTTCGGAGACCCAGTACTTC
>TRBJ1-5|few|NA|TRBV6-6
CASMDNYSNQPQHF
TGTGCCAGCATGGACAATTATAGCAATCAGCCCCAGCATTTT
>TRBJ1-3|NA|NA|TRBV6-5
CASGSSGNTIYF
TGTGCCAGCGGAAGCTCTGGAAACACCATATATTTT